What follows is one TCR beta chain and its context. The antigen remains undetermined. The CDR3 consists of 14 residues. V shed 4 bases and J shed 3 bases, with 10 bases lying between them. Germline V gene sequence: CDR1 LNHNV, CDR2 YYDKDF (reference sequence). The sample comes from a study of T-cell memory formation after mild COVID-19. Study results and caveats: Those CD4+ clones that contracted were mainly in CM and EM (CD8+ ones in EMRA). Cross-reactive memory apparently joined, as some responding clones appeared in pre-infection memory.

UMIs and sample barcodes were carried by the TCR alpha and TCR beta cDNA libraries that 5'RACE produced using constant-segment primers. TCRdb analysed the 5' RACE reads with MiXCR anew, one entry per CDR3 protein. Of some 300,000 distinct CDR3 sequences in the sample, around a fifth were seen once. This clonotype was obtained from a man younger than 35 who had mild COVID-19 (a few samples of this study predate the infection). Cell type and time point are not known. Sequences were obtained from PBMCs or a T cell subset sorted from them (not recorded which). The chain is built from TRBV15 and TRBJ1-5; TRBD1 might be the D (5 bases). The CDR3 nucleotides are TGTGCCACCAGCATAGGGGACCCCAATCAGCCCCAGCATTTT. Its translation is CATSIGDPNQPQHF. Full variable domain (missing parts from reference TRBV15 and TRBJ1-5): DAMVIQNPRYQVTQFGKPVTLSCSQTLNHNVMYWYQQKSSQAPKLLFHYYDKDFNNEADTPDNFQSRRPNTSFCFLDIRSPGLGDTAMYLCATSIGDPNQPQHFGDGTRLSIL.